This passage covers 5 T cell receptor beta chains from one sample sequenced in a study of T cell repertoires in cytomegalovirus infection. Each CDR3 protein gets one entry after TCRdb re-called the reads with MiXCR. The table lists approximately 630,000 distinct CDR3 sequences, 20% to 25% of them singletons. Sequenced material: CD8+ T cells from PBMCs. Receptor source: a human donor in good health (CMV status not recorded). Some clones in this sample may be carry-over from other donors' samples.

This clonotype has at least ten counts. The rearrangement uses TRBV7-2 and TRBJ2-5; D is unclear. In germline, CDR1 is SGHTA, CDR2 FQGNSA. Trimming shortened V by 5 bases and J by 1 base, and 8 bases separated the two germline ends. CDR3 length equals 13 residues. CDR3 sequence (DNA): TGTGCCAGCAGCGATGTAGGCCAAGAGACCCAGTACTTC. It yields the protein CASSDVGQETQYF.

This clonotype was seen a handful of times. The V and J genes are TRBV20-1 and TRBJ2-7; no definite D call. This CDR3 has 14 residues. Germline V gene lookup returns CDR1 DFQATT and CDR2 SNEGSKA (reference sequence). With 6 bases removed from V and 0 bases from J, the gap between germline ends came to 15 bases. The CDR3 reads CSAKGKGGSYEQYF. Written as DNA, the CDR3 is TGCAGTGCGAAGGGAAAGGGTGGCTCCTACGAGCAGTACTTC.

The chain couples TRBV19 to TRBJ1-5, with a weak D call TRBD1 (6 bases). The CDR3 covers 16 residues. Trimming took 6 bases from V and 7 from J, leaving 22 bases between them. CDR1 is LNHDA, CDR2 SQIVND, per germline (reference sequence). CDR3 sequence reads: CASSKFFGTPDQPQHF. CDR3 sequence (DNA): TGTGCCAGTAGCAAATTCTTCGGGACACCCGACCAGCCCCAGCATTTT.

This clonotype was counted a few times. The V and J genes are TRBV4-1 and TRBJ1-4; D is uncertain. V was pared by 0 bases and J by 6 bases, with 11 bases between. Per germline, CDR1 MGHRA and CDR2 YSYEKL. The CDR3 runs to 15 residues. This chain's CDR3 is CASSQELRPHEKLFF. The CDR3 DNA sequence: TGCGCCAGCAGCCAAGAATTACGGCCCCATGAAAAACTGTTTTTT.

Ten or more counts support this clonotype. The CDR3 DNA reads TGTGCCAGCAGCTTAGGTTCCATTCTAGCGGGGGGCCCAGGGGGTACGCAGTATTTT. As protein: CASSLGSILAGGPGGTQYF. The chain uses TRBV7-8 and TRBJ2-3; TRBD2 agrees at 11 bases. V lost 1 base to trimming and J lost 8 bases; unmatched junction nucleotides: 17. This CDR3 comprises 19 residues. Germline V CDR1 and CDR2: SGHVS, FQNEAQ.